This T cell receptor beta chain was captured in a study of shared clonotypes between healthy human individuals. Produced via immunoSEQ multiplex PCR; TCRdb's table is partial and in-frame only. The sample lists about 600,000 clones, 95% to 96% occurring once. The CDR3 contains 13 residues. V lost 0 bases, J lost 6 bases, and 9 bases lay in between. Germline CDR1 is SGHNT and CDR2 is YYREEE (reference sequence). Naive CD8 populations comprised CD45RO-negative cells positively selected for CCR7, excluding terminally differentiated effector memory CD45RA+ cells. The receptor's source is a woman aged 30 to 39 in good health. This sequence joins TRBV5-4 and TRBJ1-2, with no clear D. Specimen: naive CD8+ T cells sorted from blood. The chain's CDR3 is CASSLGAVDGYTF. The DNA for the CDR3 is TGTGCCAGCAGCTTGGGGGCAGTCGATGGCTACACCTTC.